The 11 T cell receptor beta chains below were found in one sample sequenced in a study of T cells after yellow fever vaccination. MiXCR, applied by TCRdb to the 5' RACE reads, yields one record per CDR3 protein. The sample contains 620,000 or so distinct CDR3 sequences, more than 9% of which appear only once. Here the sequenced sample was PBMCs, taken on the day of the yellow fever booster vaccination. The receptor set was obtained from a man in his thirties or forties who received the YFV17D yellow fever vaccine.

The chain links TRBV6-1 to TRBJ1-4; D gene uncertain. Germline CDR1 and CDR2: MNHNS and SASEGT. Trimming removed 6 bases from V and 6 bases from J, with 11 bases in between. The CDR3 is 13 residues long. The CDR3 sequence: CASRRPYHEKLFF. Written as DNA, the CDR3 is TGTGCCAGCAGGCGACCATACCATGAAAAACTGTTTTTT.

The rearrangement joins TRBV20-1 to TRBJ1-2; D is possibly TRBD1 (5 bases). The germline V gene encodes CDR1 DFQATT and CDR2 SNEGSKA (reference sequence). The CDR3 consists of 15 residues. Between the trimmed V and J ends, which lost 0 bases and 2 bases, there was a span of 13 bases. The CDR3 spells CSARDRGGSNYGYTF. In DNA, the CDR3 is TGCAGTGCTAGAGATCGCGGGGGTTCCAACTATGGCTACACCTTC.

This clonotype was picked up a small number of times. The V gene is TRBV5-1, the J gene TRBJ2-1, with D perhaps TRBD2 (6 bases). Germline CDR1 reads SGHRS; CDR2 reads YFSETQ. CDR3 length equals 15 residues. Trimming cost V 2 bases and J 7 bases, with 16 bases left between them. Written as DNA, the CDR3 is TGCGCCAGCAGCTTTAAAAACCGCCGGGGGAATGAGCAGTTCTTC. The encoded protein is CASSFKNRRGNEQFF. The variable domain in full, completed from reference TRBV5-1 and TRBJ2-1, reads KAGVTQTPRYLIKTRGQQVTLSCSPISGHRSVSWYQQTPGQGLQFLFEYFSETQRNKGNFPGRFSGRQFSNSRSEMNVSTLELGDSALYLCASSFKNRRGNEQFFGPGTRLTVL.

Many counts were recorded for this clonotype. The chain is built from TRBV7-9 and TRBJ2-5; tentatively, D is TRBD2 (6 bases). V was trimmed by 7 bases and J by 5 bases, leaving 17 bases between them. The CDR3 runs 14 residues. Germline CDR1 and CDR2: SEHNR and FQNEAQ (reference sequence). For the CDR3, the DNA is TGTGCCAGCACCCATAGGAGGGAGCTGGAGACCCAGTACTTC. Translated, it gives CASTHRRELETQYF.

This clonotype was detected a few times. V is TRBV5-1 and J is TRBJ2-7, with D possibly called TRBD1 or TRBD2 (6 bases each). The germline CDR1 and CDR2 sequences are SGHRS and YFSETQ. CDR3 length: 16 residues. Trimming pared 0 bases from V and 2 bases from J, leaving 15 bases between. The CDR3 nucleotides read TGCGCCAGCAGCTTGGCCGGGGGCGGGATGGCCTACGAGCAGTACTTC. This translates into CASSLAGGGMAYEQYF.

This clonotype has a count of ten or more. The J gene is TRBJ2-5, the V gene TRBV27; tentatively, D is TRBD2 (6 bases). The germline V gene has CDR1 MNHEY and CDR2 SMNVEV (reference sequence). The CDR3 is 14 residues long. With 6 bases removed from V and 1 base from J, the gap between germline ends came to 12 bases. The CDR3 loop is CASSLRRGQETQYF. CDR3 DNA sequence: TGTGCCAGCAGCTTGAGGCGGGGCCAAGAGACCCAGTACTTC.

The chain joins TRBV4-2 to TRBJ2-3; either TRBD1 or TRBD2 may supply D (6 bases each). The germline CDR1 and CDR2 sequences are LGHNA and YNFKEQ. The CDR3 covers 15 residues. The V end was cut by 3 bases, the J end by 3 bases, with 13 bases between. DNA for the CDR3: TGTGCCAGCAGCCAGATCGGGGGCCCAACAGATACGCAGTATTTT. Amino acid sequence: CASSQIGGPTDTQYF.

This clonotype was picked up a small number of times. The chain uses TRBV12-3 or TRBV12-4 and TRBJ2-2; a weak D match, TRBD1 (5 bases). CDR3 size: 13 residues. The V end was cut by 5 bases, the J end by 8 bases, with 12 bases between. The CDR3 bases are TGTGCCAGCAGTCCAGGGCCCAAGGGGGAGCTGTTTTTT. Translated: CASSPGPKGELFF.

The CDR3 sequence is CASSPYRAPDWGYTF. CDR3 in DNA: TGTGCCAGCAGCCCCTACCGGGCCCCCGATTGGGGCTACACCTTC. V usage is TRBV7-9 and J usage is TRBJ1-2; D is uncertain. The V gene's germline CDR1 is SEHNR and CDR2 FQNEAQ (reference sequence). V was trimmed by 5 bases and J by 8 bases, leaving 21 bases between them. The CDR3 is 15 amino acids.

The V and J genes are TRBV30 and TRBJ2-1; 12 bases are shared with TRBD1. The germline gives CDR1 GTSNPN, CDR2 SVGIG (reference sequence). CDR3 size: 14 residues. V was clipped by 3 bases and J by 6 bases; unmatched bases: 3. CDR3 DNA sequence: TGTGCCTGGAGGGGGACAGGGGGCATCAATGAGCAGTTCTTC. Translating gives CAWRGTGGINEQFF.

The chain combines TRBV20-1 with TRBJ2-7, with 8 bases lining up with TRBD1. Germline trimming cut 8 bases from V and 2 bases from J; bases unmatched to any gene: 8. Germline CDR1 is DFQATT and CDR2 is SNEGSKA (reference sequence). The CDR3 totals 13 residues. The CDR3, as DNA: TGCAGTTTCCCCCGGACAGGGACCTACGAGCAGTACTTC. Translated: CSFPRTGTYEQYF.